The entry below describes one T cell receptor (beta chain). Its specificity is not known. The data were obtained in a study of PD-1 blockade in classical Hodgkin lymphoma. Each patient's relapse followed autologous stem cell transplantation, and brentuximab vedotin exposure varied. Points from the study as a whole: Significantly greater TCR diversity emerged by C4D1 in CD4+ cells but not CD8+ cells.

The data were produced by immunoSEQ multiplex PCR, yet TCRdb's version contains in-frame clones alone and is incomplete. The top ten clones hold about a tenth of a sample with fewer than 50,000 clones, 88% of them seen once. This sample comprised peripheral blood mononuclear cells (PBMCs), obtained at baseline. The sequence was collected from a human donor with classical Hodgkin lymphoma.

CDR3 region: CASSELAGISNQPQHF. CDR3 in DNA: TGTGCCAGCAGTGAATTGGCAGGGATTAGCAATCAGCCCCAGCATTTT. The V call is TRBV6-1, the J call TRBJ1-5; the D gene is possibly TRBD1 (5 bases). Trimming removed 2 bases from V and 0 bases from J, with 11 bases in between. Germline V gene data show CDR1 as MNHNS and CDR2 as SASEGT. The CDR3 length is 16 residues.